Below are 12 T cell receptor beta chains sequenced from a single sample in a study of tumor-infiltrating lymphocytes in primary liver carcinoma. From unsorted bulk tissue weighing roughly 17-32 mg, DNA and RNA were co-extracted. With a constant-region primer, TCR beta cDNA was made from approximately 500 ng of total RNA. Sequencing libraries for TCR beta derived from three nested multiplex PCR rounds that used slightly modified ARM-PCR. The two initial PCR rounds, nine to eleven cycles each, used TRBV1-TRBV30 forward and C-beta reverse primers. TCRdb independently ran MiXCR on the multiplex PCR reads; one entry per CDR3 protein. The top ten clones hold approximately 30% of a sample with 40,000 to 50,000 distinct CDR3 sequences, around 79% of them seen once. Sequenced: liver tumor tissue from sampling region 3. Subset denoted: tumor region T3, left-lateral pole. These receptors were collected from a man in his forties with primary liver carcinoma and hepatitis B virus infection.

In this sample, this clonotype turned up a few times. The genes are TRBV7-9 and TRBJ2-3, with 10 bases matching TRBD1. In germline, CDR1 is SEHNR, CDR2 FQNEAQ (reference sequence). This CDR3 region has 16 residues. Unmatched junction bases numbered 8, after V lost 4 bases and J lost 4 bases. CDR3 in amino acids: CASSSLDRGWSDTQYF. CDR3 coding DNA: TGTGCCAGCAGCTCACTGGACAGGGGGTGGTCAGATACGCAGTATTTT.

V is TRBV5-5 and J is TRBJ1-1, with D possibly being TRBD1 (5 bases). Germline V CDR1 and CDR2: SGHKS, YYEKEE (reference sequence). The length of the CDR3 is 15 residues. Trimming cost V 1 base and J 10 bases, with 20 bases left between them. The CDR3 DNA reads TGTGCCAGCAGCTTGCGGGGCGCGGGGAACACCGTAGCTTTCTTT. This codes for CASSLRGAGNTVAFF.

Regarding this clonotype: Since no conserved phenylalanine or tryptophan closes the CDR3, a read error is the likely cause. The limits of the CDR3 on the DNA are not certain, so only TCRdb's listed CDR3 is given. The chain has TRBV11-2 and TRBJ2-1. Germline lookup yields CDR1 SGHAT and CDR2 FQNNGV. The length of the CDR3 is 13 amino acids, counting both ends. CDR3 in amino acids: CASSLNDTYERFS.

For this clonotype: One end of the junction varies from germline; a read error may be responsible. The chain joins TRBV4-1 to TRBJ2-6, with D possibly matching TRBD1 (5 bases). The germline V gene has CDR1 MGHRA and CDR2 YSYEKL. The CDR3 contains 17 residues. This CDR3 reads CASSRLQEATGANVPTF. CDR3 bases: TGCGCCAGCAGCCGGCTACAAGAGGCTACTGGGGCCAACGTCCCGACTTTC.

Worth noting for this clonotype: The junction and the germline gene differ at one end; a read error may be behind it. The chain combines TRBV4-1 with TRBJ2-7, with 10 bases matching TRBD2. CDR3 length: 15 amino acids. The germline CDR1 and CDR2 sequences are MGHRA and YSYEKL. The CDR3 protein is CTSGQASSGSYEQYF. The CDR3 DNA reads TGCACCAGCGGCCAAGCTTCTAGCGGGAGTTACGAGCAGTACTTC.

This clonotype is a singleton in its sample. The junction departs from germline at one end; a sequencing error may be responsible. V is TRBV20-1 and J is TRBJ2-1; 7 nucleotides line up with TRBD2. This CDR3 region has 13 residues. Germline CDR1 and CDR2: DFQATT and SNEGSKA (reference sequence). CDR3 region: CSPRRTSSNEQFF. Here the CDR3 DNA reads TGCAGTCCTAGGAGGACTAGTAGCAATGAGCAGTTCTTC.

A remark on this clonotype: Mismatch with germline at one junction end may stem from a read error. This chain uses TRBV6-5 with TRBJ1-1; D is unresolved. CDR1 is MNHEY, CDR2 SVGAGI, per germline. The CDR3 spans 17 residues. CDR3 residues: CASTRRIGPQSGTGAFF. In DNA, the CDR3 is TGTGCCAGCACCCGCAGGATCGGACCGCAGTCGGGCACTGGAGCTTTCTTT.

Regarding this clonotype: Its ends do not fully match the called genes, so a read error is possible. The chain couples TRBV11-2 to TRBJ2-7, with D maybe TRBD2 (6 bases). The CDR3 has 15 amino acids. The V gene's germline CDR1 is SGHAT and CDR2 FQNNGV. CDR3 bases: TGTGCCAGTAGCTTAGCGGTGGACCATGAGTACGATCAGTACTTC. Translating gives CASSLAVDHEYDQYF.

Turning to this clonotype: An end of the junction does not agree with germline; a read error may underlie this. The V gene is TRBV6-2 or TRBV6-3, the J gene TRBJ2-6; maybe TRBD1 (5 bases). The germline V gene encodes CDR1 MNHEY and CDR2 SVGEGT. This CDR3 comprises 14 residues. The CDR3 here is CASSYTSGADVLAF. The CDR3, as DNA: TGTGCCAGCAGTTACACCTCTGGGGCCGACGTCCTGGCTTTC.

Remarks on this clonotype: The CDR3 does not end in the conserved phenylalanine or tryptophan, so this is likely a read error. CDR3 nucleotide sequence: TGCAGCGTTGATGATATCTCGGGGGTTCTCCTACCCTACAATGAGCAGTTCTCC. It codes for CSVDDISGVLLPYNEQFS. The chain employs TRBV29-1 and TRBJ2-1; D might be TRBD2 (6 bases). Germline V lookup: CDR1 SQVTM, CDR2 ANQGSEA. Trimming took off 3 bases at V and 2 bases at J, with 23 bases between the two ends. CDR3 length: 18 residues.

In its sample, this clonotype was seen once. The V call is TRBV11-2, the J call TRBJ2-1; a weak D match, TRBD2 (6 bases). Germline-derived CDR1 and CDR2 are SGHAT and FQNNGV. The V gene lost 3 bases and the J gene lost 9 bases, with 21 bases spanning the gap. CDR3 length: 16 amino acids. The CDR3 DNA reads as TGTGCCAGCAGCTTGGATATCAGACTAGTCATGGTTGAGCAGTTCTTC. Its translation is CASSLDIRLVMVEQFF.

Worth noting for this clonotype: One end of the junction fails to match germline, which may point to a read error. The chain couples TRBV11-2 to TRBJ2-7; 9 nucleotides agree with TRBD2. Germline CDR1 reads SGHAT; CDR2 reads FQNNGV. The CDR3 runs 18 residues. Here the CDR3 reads CANSLSVGLARGGYEQYF. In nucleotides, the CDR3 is TGTGCCAACAGCTTATCCGTTGGACTAGCGAGAGGGGGGTATGAGCAGTACTTC. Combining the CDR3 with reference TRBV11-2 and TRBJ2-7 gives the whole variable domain EAGVAQSPRYKIIEKRQSVAFWCNPISGHATLYWYQQILGQGPKLLIQFQNNGVVDDSQLPKDRFSAERLKGVDSTLKIQPAKLEDSAVYLCANSLSVGLARGGYEQYFGPGTRLTVT.